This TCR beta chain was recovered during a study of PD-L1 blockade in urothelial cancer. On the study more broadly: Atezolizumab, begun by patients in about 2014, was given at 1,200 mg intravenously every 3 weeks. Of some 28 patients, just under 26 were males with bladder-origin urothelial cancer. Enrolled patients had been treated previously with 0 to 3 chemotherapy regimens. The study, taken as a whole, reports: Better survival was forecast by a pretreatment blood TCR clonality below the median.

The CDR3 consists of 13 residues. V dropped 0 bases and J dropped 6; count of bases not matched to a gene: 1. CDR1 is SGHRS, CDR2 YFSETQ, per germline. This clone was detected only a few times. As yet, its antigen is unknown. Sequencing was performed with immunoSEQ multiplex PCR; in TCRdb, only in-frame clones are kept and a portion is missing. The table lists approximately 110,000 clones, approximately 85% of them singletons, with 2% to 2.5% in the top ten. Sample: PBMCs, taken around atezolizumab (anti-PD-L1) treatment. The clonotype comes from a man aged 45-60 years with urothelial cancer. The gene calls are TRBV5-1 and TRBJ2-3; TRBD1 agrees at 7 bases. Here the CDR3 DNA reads TGCGCCAGCAGCTTGGACAGGGGCGATACGCAGTATTTT. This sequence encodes CASSLDRGDTQYF.